This T cell receptor beta chain stems from a study of T cell repertoires and Cas9 in healthy adults (dated by TCRdb to the late 2010s). About the study as a whole: SpCas9-reactive T cells were characterized for multi-effector potency, cytotoxicity and lineage determination within the CD4 and CD8 compartments. The study looked at preexisting T cell immunity to the Streptococcus pyogenes Cas9 nuclease (SpCas9), which is used in CRISPR gene editing.

In the case of this clone: No antigen is known for it. Base qualities are not provided; no much larger clone lies one nucleotide away.

Receptors were amplified or captured by the immunoSEQ multiplex PCR assay. TCRdb retrieved this table from immuneACCESS and kept in-frame rearrangements only. Not all clones are present; in checked studies, unresolved V genes account for under half, and no reason is known for the remainder. The sample has 20,000 to 25,000 clones on record, roughly 90% of them singletons. The ten largest clones add up to 0.65% to 0.8% of the sample. V is reduced by 8 bases and J by 0 bases, leaving a spacing of 14 bases between them. The CDR3 starts with the cysteine, ends with the phenylalanine, and has 14 residues. The entry retains the CDR3 DNA only, 42 bases that are in frame from base 1. CDR1 is given as SQVTM and CDR2 as ANQGSEA, both from the germline V gene. The investigation overall reported the following: SpCas9-reactive regulatory T cells were reported to mitigate proliferation and function of SpCas9-reactive effector T cells in vitro.

Healthy humans served as the donors. This receptor chain uses TRBV29-1 and TRBJ1-3; TRBD1 might be the D gene, on 5 matching bases. The TCR comes from a human donor in good health. Sequenced material: CD4+ effector T cells (CD127+, CD25-, CD137-, CD154-) from PBMCs; culture status not recorded. The DNA is as follows: TGCAGCCCCAGGCGGGGGGACTCTGGAAACACCATATATTTT. Translation gives CSPRRGDSGNTIYF.